The table lists the clone carrying this T cell receptor (beta chain) with a count of one. As yet, its antigen is unknown. Generated by immunoSEQ multiplex PCR, the TCRdb table keeps only in-frame clones and is missing some. Of roughly 510,000 clones in the sample, about three quarters were seen once. This sample was taken from a study of shared clonotypes between healthy human individuals. General observations from the study: Blood was the sole source, and tissue repertoires probably differ.

Per the germline V gene, CDR1 is MDHEN and CDR2 is SYDVKM. The CDR3 totals 12 residues. With 7 bases removed from V and 15 bases from J, the gap between germline ends came to 19 bases. This sequence was found in a woman between 35 and 50 years old in good health. Some clones in this sample may be carry-over from other donors' samples. The rearrangement uses TRBV28 and TRBJ2-1; TRBD2 is a possible D gene (6 bases). The source material was PBMCs. The DNA of the CDR3 is TGTGCCAGCACTCCAGGACTACCCCCTTGGTTCTTC. This gives the protein CASTPGLPPWFF.